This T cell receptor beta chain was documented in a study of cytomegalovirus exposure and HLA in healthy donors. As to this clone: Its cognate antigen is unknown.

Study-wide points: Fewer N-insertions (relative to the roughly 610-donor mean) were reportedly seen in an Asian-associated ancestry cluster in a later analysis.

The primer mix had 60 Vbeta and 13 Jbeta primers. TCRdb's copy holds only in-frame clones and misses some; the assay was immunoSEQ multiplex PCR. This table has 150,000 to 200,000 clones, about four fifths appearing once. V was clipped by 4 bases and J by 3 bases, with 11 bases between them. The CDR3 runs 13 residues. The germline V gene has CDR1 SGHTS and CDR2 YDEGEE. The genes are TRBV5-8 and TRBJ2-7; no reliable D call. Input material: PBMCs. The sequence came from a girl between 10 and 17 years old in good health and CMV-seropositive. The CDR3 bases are TGTGCCAGCAGCCCCAACTGGTACTACGAGCAGTACTTC. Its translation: CASSPNWYYEQYF. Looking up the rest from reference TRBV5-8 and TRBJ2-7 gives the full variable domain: EAGVTQSPTHLIKTRGQQATLRCSPISGHTSVYWYQQALGLGLQFLLWYDEGEERNRGNFPPRFSGRQFPNYSSELNVNALELEDSALYLCASSPNWYYEQYFGPGTRLTVT.